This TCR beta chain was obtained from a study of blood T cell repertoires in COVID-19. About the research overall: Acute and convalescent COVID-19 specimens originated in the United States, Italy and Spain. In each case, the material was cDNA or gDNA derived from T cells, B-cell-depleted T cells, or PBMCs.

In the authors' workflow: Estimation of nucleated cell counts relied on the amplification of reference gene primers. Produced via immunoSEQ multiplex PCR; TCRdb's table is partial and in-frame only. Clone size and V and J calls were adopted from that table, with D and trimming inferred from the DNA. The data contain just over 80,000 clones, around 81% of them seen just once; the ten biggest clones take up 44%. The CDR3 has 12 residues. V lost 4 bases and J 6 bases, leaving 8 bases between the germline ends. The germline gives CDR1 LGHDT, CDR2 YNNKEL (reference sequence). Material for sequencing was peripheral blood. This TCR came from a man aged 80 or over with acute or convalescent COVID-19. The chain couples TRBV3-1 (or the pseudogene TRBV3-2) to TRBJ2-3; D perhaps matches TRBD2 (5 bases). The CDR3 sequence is CASSPRGDTQYF. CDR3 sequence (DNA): TGTGCCAGCAGCCCCCGCGGGGATACGCAGTATTTT.